The 10 T cell receptor beta chains listed next were all sequenced from one sample in a study of T cells after posttransplantation cyclophosphamide. The repertoire was sequenced with immunoSEQ multiplex PCR; TCRdb's copy has only in-frame clones and lacks some. In the table there are about 32,000 clones, about 90% of which are singletons. The specimen was PBMCs. These receptors originate from a woman aged 40 to 50 with a blood cancer, CMV-positive, and with a related stem cell donor.

The chain has TRBV7-2 and TRBJ2-7; 9 positions match TRBD1. In germline, CDR1 is SGHTA, CDR2 FQGNSA. The trim removed 0 bases at V and 2 bases at J, leaving 2 bases unmatched. The CDR3 covers 15 residues. The DNA of the CDR3 is TGTGCCAGCAGCTTAGCCACAGGGGGCCCCTACGAGCAGTACTTC. It is translated as CASSLATGGPYEQYF.

V usage is TRBV19 and J usage is TRBJ1-2; possibly TRBD1 for D (6 bases). V was trimmed by 7 bases and J by 5 bases, leaving 14 bases between them. This CDR3 is 13 amino acids long. CDR1 and CDR2 from the germline V gene are LNHDA and SQIVND (reference sequence). In DNA form, the CDR3 reads TGTGCCAGTAACTCGGGCACAGGGTATGGCTACACCTTC. This sequence encodes CASNSGTGYGYTF. Using reference TRBV19 and TRBJ1-2 for the parts outside the CDR3, the full variable domain is DGGITQSPKYLFRKEGQNVTLSCEQNLNHDAMYWYRQDPGQGLRLIYYSQIVNDFQKGDIAEGYSVSREKKESFPLTVTSAQKNPTAFYLCASNSGTGYGYTFGSGTRLTVV.

J is TRBJ2-7 and V is TRBV28; D is perhaps TRBD1 (6 bases). The V gene lost 5 bases and the J gene lost 11 bases, with 22 bases spanning the gap. Germline CDR1 reads MDHEN; CDR2 reads SYDVKM. This CDR3 comprises 14 residues. CDR3 region: CASSVAGTRILKYF. The CDR3, as DNA: TGTGCCAGCAGTGTTGCCGGGACACGGATACTCAAGTACTTC. Full variable domain (rest looked up from reference TRBV28 and TRBJ2-7): DVKVTQSSRYLVKRTGEKVFLECVQDMDHENMFWYRQDPGLGLRLIYFSYDVKMKEKGDIPEGYSVSREKKERFSLILESASTNQTSMYLCASSVAGTRILKYFGPGTRLTVT.

The CDR3 nucleotides are TGTGCCAGTAGTATGGGCGGGGGCACAGATACGCAGTATTTT. Protein product: CASSMGGGTDTQYF. V usage is TRBV19 and J usage is TRBJ2-3; D might be TRBD2 (6 bases). V was trimmed by 3 bases and J by 1 base, leaving 8 bases between them. In germline, CDR1 is LNHDA, CDR2 SQIVND (reference sequence). CDR3 length: 14 residues.

The table lists this clone with a count of one. This chain links TRBV11-3 with TRBJ2-3; 8 bases are shared with TRBD2. V gave up 5 bases and J gave up 4 bases; unmatched junction bases: 14. CDR3 length: 17 residues. Germline CDR1 reads SGHNT; CDR2 reads YENEEA. This CDR3 reads CASSPLWGSGDSDTQYF. CDR3 bases: TGTGCCAGCAGCCCTCTGTGGGGTAGCGGGGACTCAGATACGCAGTATTTT.

The chain has TRBV4-2 and TRBJ2-1; 15 bases line up with TRBD2. V lost 5 bases, J lost 7 bases, and 6 bases stayed unmatched. This CDR3 has 16 amino acids. Germline V gene data show CDR1 as LGHNA and CDR2 as YNFKEQ. This CDR3 reads CASSSGTSGGLNEQFF. The CDR3 DNA reads as TGTGCCAGCAGCTCCGGGACTAGCGGGGGGCTGAATGAGCAGTTCTTC.

This chain links TRBV13 with TRBJ2-5; 7 nucleotides line up with TRBD1. CDR1 PRHDT and CDR2 FYEKMQ come from the germline V gene (reference sequence). The CDR3 loop spans 17 amino acids. After removal of 0 bases from V and 2 bases from J, the junction contained 9 bases not matched to a gene. CDR3 amino acids: CASSLGDRLHLQETQYF. CDR3 bases: TGTGCCAGCAGCTTAGGGGACAGGTTACATTTACAAGAGACCCAGTACTTC.

This clone showed up just a few times. The genes are TRBV19 and TRBJ2-1; no firm D call. Germline V gene sequence: CDR1 LNHDA, CDR2 SQIVND (reference sequence). Trimming took off 3 bases at V and 6 bases at J, with 15 bases between the two ends. This CDR3 region has 15 residues. Here the CDR3 reads CASSIQTPTGNEQFF. In DNA form, the CDR3 reads TGTGCCAGTAGTATTCAAACCCCCACGGGCAATGAGCAGTTCTTC.

J is TRBJ1-5 and V is TRBV19; 7 bases line up with TRBD1. This CDR3 is built from 15 residues. Germline V gene sequence: CDR1 LNHDA, CDR2 SQIVND (reference sequence). The V segment lost 1 base and the J segment 4 bases; nucleotides outside the gene matches: 4. The CDR3 DNA is TGTGCCAGTAGTATAGCCAGGGGGTTGAATCAGCCCCAGCATTTT. Translation gives CASSIARGLNQPQHF.

This clone was counted between two and nine times. V is TRBV5-4 and J is TRBJ2-7; 7 bases match TRBD1. The CDR3 contains 17 residues. Losses at the gene ends were 4 bases for V and 2 bases for J; bases not matched to a gene: 15. Germline CDR1 and CDR2: SGHNT and YYREEE (reference sequence). The CDR3 protein is CASSPGWDRTNPYEQYF. For the CDR3, the DNA is TGTGCCAGCAGCCCCGGGTGGGACAGAACGAACCCCTACGAGCAGTACTTC. The full variable domain, its missing parts supplied by reference TRBV5-4 and TRBJ2-7, is ETGVTQSPTHLIKTRGQQVTLRCSSQSGHNTVSWYQQALGQGPQFIFQYYREEENGRGNFPPRFSGLQFPNYSSELNVNALELDDSALYLCASSPGWDRTNPYEQYFGPGTRLTVT.